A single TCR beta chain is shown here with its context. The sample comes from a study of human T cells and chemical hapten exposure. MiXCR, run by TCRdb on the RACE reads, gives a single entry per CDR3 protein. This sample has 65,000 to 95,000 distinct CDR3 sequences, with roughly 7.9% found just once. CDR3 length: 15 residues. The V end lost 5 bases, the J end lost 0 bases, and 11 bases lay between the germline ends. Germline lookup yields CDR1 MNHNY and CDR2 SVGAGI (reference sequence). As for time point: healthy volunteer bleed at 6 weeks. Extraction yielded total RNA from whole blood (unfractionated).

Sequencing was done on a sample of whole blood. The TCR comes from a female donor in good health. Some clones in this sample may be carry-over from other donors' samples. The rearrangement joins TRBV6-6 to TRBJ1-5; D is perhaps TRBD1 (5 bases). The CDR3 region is CASSGQGYSNQPQHF. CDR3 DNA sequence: TGTGCCAGCAGTGGGCAGGGATATAGCAATCAGCCCCAGCATTTT.